Listed here is a single TCR beta chain. Its antigen is as yet unknown. The data were taken from a study of T cell responses to AZD1222 COVID-19 vaccine. Points from the study as a whole: Possibly, clonal diversity was underestimated; donors were largely white British and included more females.

The length of the CDR3 is 17 residues. Trimming cost V 3 bases and J 4 bases; bases outside gene matches: 9. Germline loops: CDR1 MGHRA, CDR2 YSYEKL. Measured with immunoSEQ multiplex PCR; TCRdb has only the in-frame clones, and not every one. The table includes 100,000 or so clones, about 85% detected once. The TCR originated in an adult in good health. The sample in question was peripheral blood, obtained on day 0 of AZD1222 vaccination. The chain links TRBV4-1 to TRBJ2-1, with TRBD1 matching over 10 bases. The CDR3 protein is CASSHAIPGQGYNEQFF. Here the CDR3 DNA reads TGCGCCAGCAGCCATGCTATCCCGGGACAGGGGTACAATGAGCAGTTCTTC.